Listed below are T cell receptor beta chains from one sample, sequenced in a study of T cells in Graves' hyperthyroidism and ophthalmopathy. TCRdb analysed the multiplex PCR reads with MiXCR anew, one entry per CDR3 protein. Counted here are a few hundred thousand distinct CDR3 sequences, around 14% occurring once; the ten biggest clones make up roughly 6.6%. Input material: blood. These receptors were collected from a woman aged 30 to 39 with Graves' hyperthyroidism. The CDR3 runs from the conserved cysteine through the conserved F or W. A D gene is named only where the DNA matches it firmly. Only some rows state a clone size, as once, few, many or a class for expanded clones.

clone size	V gene	J gene	D gene	CDR3 protein	CDR3 DNA
NA	TRBV20-1	TRBJ1-2	TRBD1	CSARTGLVISPYGYTF	TGCAGTGCTCGGACAGGCCTCGTTATCTCGCCCTATGGCTACACCTTC
NA	TRBV24-1	TRBJ2-3	TRBD1	CATRGTGVETQYF	TGTGCCACCAGGGGGACAGGGGTTGAGACGCAGTATTTT
many	TRBV30	TRBJ1-1	NA	CAWSVGEPGTEAFF	TGTGCCTGGAGTGTAGGGGAACCGGGGACTGAAGCTTTCTTT
NA	TRBV18	TRBJ2-6	TRBD1	CASSPQQGAGANVLTF	TGTGCCAGCTCACCACAACAGGGGGCCGGGGCCAACGTCCTGACTTTC
many	TRBV20-1	TRBJ2-3	TRBD2	CSAKSGSGNTQYF	TGCAGTGCCAAGAGCGGGAGCGGAAATACGCAGTATTTT
many	TRBV12-3/TRBV12-4	TRBJ2-7	TRBD1	CASSPRTGGAGGPLEQYF	TGTGCCAGCAGTCCTCGGACAGGGGGCGCGGGAGGGCCCCTCGAGCAGTACTTC
many	TRBV7-2	TRBJ2-5	NA	CASSPGDIGTQYF	TGTGCCAGCAGCCCAGGGGACATAGGGACCCAGTACTTC
many	TRBV27	TRBJ2-1	TRBD1	CASSRPGQGISSSYNEQFF	TGTGCCAGCAGCCGGCCGGGACAGGGGATTTCTAGCTCCTACAATGAGCAGTTCTTC
many	TRBV30	TRBJ2-5	TRBD2	CAWSHGGGAAKTQYF	TGTGCCTGGAGTCACGGGGGGGGGGCCGCAAAGACCCAGTACTTC
many	TRBV28	TRBJ2-7	TRBD2	CASRHQLAGQYEQYF	TGTGCCAGCAGACACCAACTAGCGGGACAATACGAGCAGTACTTC
many	TRBV5-1	TRBJ1-4	TRBD1	CASSGRTGATNEKLFF	TGCGCCAGCAGCGGAAGGACAGGGGCAACTAATGAAAAACTGTTTTTT
NA	TRBV28	TRBJ2-7	TRBD1	CASTKSQGVDEQYF	TGTGCCAGCACTAAGTCACAGGGGGTCGACGAGCAGTACTTC
few	TRBV5-5	TRBJ2-4	NA	CASSLGELLGKNIQYF	TGTGCCAGCAGCTTGGGCGAGCTCCTAGGCAAAAACATTCAGTACTTC
NA	TRBV7-2	TRBJ2-7	NA	CASSLAGTDVAYEQYF	TGTGCCAGCAGCTTAGCCGGGACTGACGTTGCCTACGAGCAGTACTTC
many	TRBV12-5	TRBJ1-1	NA	CASGLVPTGRNTEAFF	TGTGCTAGTGGTTTGGTCCCAACAGGACGGAACACTGAAGCTTTCTTT
NA	TRBV5-6	TRBJ2-1	TRBD2	CASSLEASGVPANNEQFF	TGTGCCAGCAGCTTGGAGGCTAGCGGGGTCCCAGCCAACAATGAGCAGTTCTTC
many	TRBV28	TRBJ1-3	TRBD1	CASSPPGQGTNAGNTIYF	TGTGCCAGCAGTCCTCCGGGACAGGGCACAAACGCCGGAAACACCATATATTTT
once	TRBV7-9	TRBJ1-5	TRBD1	CASSRWGTGDNQPQHF	TGTGCCAGCAGCCGCTGGGGGACAGGGGATAATCAGCCCCAGCATTTT
many	TRBV2	TRBJ2-4	TRBD1	CASSRDRDPNIQYF	TGTGCCAGCAGCCGGGACAGGGACCCAAACATTCAGTACTTC
NA	TRBV6-6	TRBJ2-1	NA	CASSYDGYNEQFF	TGTGCCAGCAGTTACGATGGGTACAATGAGCAGTTCTTC
NA	TRBV9	TRBJ2-2	NA	CASSTSLALDTGELFF	TGTGCCAGCAGCACAAGCCTCGCCCTGGACACCGGGGAGCTGTTTTTT
many	TRBV7-6	TRBJ2-1	NA	CASSPNLAWDSYNEQFF	TGTGCCAGCAGCCCCAACCTAGCGTGGGACTCCTACAATGAGCAGTTCTTC
NA	TRBV15	TRBJ2-3	NA	CATSRDGPLADTQYF	TGTGCCACCAGCAGAGATGGTCCCCTGGCAGATACGCAGTATTTT
NA	TRBV5-6	TRBJ1-2	NA	CASSLDSTGRGGYTF	TGTGCCAGCAGCTTGGATAGCACAGGGCGAGGTGGCTACACCTTC
many	TRBV20-1	TRBJ1-5	NA	CSARQGNQPQHF	TGCAGTGCTAGACAGGGCAATCAGCCCCAGCATTTT
once	TRBV6-2/TRBV6-3	TRBJ2-5	TRBD2	CASSQNPVLAGVETQYF	TGTGCCAGCAGCCAGAACCCGGTACTAGCGGGAGTAGAGACCCAGTACTTC
many	TRBV29-1	TRBJ1-1	NA	CSVTQGSGDTEAFF	TGCAGCGTCACGCAGGGGTCAGGGGACACTGAAGCTTTCTTT
many	TRBV11-2	TRBJ2-2	NA	CASSLEIGELFF	TGTGCCAGCAGCTTAGAAATCGGGGAGCTGTTTTTT
many	TRBV7-2	TRBJ2-1	TRBD2	CASSLGNAGGPYNEQFF	TGTGCCAGCAGCTTAGGTAACGCGGGAGGGCCCTACAATGAGCAGTTCTTC
many	TRBV28	TRBJ2-2	NA	CASSLSYLIRANTGELFF	TGTGCCAGCAGTTTATCATACCTTATCCGCGCGAACACCGGGGAGCTGTTTTTT
few	TRBV5-1	TRBJ2-1	TRBD2	CASSPGLAGGPFYNEQFF	TGCGCCAGCAGCCCCGGACTAGCGGGAGGGCCGTTTTACAATGAGCAGTTCTTC
many	TRBV2	TRBJ2-7	NA	CASGRDAYEQYF	TGTGCCAGCGGTAGAGATGCCTACGAGCAGTACTTC